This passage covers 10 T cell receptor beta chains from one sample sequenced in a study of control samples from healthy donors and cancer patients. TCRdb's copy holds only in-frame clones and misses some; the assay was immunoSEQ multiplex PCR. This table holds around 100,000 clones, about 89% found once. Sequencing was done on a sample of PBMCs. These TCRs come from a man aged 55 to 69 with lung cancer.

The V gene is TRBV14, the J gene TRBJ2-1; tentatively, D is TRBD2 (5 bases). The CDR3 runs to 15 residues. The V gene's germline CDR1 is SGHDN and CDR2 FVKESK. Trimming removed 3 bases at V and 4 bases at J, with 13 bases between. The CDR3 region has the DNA TGTGCCAGCAGCCACTCCAAACGGACTTACAATGAGCAGTTCTTC. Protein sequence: CASSHSKRTYNEQFF.

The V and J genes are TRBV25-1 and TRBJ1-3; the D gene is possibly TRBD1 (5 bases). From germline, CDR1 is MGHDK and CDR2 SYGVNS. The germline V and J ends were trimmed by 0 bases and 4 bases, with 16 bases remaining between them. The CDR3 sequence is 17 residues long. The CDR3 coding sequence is TGTGCCAGCAGTGAATATCGCCAGGGAGCGGAAGGAAACACCATATATTTT. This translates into CASSEYRQGAEGNTIYF.

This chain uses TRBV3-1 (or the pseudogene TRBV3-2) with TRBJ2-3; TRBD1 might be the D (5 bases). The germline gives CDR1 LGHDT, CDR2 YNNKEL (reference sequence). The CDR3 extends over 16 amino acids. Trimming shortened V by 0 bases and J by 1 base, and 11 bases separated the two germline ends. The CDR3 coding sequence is TGTGCCAGCAGCCAAGACAGGGATGGAGGCACAGATACGCAGTATTTT. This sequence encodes CASSQDRDGGTDTQYF.

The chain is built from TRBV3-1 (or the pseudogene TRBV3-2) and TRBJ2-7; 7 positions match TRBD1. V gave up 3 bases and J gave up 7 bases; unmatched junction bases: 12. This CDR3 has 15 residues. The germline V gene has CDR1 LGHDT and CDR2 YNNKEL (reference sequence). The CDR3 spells CASSHFRQGPKEQYV. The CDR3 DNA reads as TGTGCCAGCAGCCACTTCCGACAGGGACCCAAGGAGCAGTACGTC.

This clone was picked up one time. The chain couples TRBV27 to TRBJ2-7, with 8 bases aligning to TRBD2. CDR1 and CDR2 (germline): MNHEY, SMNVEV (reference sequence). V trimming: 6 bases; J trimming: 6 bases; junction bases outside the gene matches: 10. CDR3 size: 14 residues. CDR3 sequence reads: CASRERGPDREQYV. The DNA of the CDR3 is TGTGCCAGCAGGGAGCGGGGGCCCGACCGCGAGCAGTACGTC.

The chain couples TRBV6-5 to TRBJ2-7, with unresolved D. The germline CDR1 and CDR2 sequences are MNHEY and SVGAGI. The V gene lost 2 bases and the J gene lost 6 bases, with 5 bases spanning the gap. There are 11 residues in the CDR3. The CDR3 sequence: CASSYGREQYF. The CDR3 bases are TGTGCCAGCAGTTACGGGCGCGAGCAGTACTTC.

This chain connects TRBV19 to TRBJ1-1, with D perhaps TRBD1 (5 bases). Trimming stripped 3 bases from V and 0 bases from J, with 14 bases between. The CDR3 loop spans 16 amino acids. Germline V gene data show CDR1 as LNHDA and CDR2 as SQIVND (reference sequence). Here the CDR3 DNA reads TGTGCCAGTAGTATGCCGGGGCAAAACATGAACACTGAAGCTTTCTTT. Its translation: CASSMPGQNMNTEAFF.

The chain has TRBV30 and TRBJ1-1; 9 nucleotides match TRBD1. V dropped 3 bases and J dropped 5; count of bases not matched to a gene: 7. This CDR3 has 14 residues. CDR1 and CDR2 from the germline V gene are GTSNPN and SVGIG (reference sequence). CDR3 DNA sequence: TGTGCCTGGAGACTACAGGGGGCGCGAACTGAAGCTTTCTTT. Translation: CAWRLQGARTEAFF.

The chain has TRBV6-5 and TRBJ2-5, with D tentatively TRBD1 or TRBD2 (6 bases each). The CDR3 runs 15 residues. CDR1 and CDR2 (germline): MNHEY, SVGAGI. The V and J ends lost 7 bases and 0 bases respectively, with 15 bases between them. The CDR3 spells CASTRGGGNQETQYF. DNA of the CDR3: TGTGCCAGCACCCGAGGAGGGGGGAACCAAGAGACCCAGTACTTC.

CDR3 in amino acids: CASSQFSASYNEQFF. CDR3 sequence (DNA): TGTGCCAGCAGTCAGTTTAGCGCCTCCTACAATGAGCAGTTCTTC. The rearrangement links TRBV6-5 to TRBJ2-1; a weak D match, TRBD2 (5 bases). Trimming cost V 5 bases and J 0 bases, with 11 bases left between them. This CDR3 has 15 amino acids. The germline V gene has CDR1 MNHEY and CDR2 SVGAGI.